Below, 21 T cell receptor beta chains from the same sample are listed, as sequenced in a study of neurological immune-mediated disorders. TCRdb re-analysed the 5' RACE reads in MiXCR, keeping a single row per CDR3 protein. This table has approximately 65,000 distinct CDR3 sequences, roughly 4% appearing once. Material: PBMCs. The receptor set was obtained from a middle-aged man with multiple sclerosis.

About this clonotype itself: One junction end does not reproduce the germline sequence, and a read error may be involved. The CDR3 loop reads CVSSFRGFPNEKLFF. DNA for the CDR3: TGTGTCAGCAGCTTCAGGGGCTTTCCTAATGAAAAACTGTTTTTT. This sequence joins TRBV5-5 and TRBJ1-4; tentative D call: TRBD1 (6 bases). Germline V gene data show CDR1 as SGHKS and CDR2 as YYEKEE (reference sequence). The CDR3 consists of 15 residues.

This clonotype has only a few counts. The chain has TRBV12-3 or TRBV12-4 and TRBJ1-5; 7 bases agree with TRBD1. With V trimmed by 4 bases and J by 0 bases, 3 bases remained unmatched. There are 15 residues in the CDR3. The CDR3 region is CASSYGQVSNQPQHF. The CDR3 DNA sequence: TGTGCCAGCAGTTACGGACAGGTTAGCAATCAGCCCCAGCATTTT.

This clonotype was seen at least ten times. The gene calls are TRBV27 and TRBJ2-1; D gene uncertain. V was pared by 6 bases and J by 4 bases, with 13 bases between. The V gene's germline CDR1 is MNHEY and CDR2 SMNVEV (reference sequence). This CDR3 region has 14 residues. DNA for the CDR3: TGTGCCAGCAGGGTGGGCGGACCTTACAATGAGCAGTTCTTC. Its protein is CASRVGGPYNEQFF.

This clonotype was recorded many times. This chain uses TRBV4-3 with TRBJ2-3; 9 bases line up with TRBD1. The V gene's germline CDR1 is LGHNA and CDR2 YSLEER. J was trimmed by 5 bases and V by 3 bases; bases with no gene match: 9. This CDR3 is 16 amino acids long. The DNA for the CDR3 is TGCGCCAGCAGCCACCACCCGGGACAGGGTGAAGATACGCAGTATTTT. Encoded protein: CASSHHPGQGEDTQYF.

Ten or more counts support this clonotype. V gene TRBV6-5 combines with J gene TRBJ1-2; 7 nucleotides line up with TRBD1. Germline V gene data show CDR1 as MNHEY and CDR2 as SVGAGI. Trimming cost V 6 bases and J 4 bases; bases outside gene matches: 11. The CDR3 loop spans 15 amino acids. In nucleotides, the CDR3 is TGTGCCAGCAGGACCGGGACAGCTTTAGGCTATGGCTACACCTTC. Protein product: CASRTGTALGYGYTF.

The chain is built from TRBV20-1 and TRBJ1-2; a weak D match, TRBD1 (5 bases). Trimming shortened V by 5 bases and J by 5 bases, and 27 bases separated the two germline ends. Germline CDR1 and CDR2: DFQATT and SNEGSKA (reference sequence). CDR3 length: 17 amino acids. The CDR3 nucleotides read TGCAGTGCTCCAACGAACCGGCCGGGGGAGTCCGCTTATGGCTACACCTTC. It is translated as CSAPTNRPGESAYGYTF.

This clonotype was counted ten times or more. The CDR3 nucleotides read TGCGCCAGCAGCCCCGGACTAAACACCGGGGAGCTGTTTTTT. Amino acid sequence: CASSPGLNTGELFF. The V and J genes are TRBV5-1 and TRBJ2-2; TRBD2 is a possible D gene (6 bases). The CDR3 consists of 14 residues. V was trimmed by 4 bases and J by 2 bases, leaving 9 bases between them. Germline-derived CDR1 and CDR2 are SGHRS and YFSETQ.

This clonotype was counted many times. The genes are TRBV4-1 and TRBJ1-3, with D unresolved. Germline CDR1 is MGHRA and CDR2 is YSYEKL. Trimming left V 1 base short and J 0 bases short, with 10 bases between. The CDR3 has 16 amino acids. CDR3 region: CASSQGIQSSGNTIYF. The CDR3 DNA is TGCGCCAGCAGCCAAGGTATTCAGAGCTCTGGAAACACCATATATTTT.

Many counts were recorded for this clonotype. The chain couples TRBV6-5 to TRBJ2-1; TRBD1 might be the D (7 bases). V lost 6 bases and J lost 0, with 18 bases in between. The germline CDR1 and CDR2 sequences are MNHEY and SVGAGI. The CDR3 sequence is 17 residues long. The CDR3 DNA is TGTGCCAGCAGGTCCCGGTGGAGGGGGCCCTCCTACAATGAGCAGTTCTTC. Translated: CASRSRWRGPSYNEQFF.

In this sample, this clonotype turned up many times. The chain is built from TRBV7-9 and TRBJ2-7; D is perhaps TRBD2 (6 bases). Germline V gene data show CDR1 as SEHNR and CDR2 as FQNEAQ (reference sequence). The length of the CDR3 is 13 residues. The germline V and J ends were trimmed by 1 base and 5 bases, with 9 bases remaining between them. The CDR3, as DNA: TGTGCCAGCAGCTTAGAAGGAGGGAACGAGCAGTACTTC. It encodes CASSLEGGNEQYF. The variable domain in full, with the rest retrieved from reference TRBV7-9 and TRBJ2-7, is DTGVSQNPRHKITKRGQNVTFRCDPISEHNRLYWYRQTLGQGPEFLTYFQNEAQLEKSRLLSDRFSAERPKGSFSTLEIQRTEQGDSAMYLCASSLEGGNEQYFGPGTRLTVT.

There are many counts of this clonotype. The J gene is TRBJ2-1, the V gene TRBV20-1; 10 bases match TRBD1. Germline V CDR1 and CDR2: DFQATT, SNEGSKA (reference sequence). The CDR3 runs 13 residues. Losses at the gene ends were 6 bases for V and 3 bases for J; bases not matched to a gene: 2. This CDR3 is CSAGTGDYNEQFF. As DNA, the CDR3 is TGCAGTGCCGGGACAGGGGACTACAATGAGCAGTTCTTC.

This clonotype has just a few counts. Written as DNA, the CDR3 is TGTGCCAGCAGCCACCGGGCCACTGAAGCTTTCTTT. It yields the protein CASSHRATEAFF. The chain joins TRBV5-6 to TRBJ1-1; D gene unclear. Germline CDR1 and CDR2: SGHDT and YYEEEE. The CDR3 is 12 amino acids. The V end was cut by 4 bases, the J end by 4 bases, with 8 bases between.

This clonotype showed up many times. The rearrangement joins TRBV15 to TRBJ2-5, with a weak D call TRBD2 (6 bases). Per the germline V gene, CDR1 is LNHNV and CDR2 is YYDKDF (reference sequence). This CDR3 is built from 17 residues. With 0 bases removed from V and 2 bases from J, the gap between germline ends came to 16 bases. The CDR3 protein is CATSRDRGRSGQETQYF. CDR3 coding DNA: TGTGCCACCAGCAGAGATCGGGGGAGGTCAGGTCAAGAGACCCAGTACTTC.

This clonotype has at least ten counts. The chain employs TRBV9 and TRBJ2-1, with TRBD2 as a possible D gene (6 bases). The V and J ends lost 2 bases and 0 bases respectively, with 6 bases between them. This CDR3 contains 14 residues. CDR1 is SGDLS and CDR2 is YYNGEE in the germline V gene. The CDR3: CASSVGGSYNEQFF. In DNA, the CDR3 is TGTGCCAGCAGCGTCGGGGGCTCCTACAATGAGCAGTTCTTC. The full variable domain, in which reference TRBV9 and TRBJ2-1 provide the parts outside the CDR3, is DSGVTQTPKHLITATGQRVTLRCSPRSGDLSVYWYQQSLDQGLQFLIQYYNGEERAKGNILERFSAQQFPDLHSELNLSSLELGDSALYFCASSVGGSYNEQFFGPGTRLTVL.

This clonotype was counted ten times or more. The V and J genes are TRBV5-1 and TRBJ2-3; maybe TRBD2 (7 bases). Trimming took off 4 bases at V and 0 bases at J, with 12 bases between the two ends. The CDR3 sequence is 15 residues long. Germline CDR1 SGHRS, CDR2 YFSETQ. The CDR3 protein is CASSGGGLSTDTQYF. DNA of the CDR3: TGCGCCAGCAGCGGCGGGGGCCTGAGCACAGATACGCAGTATTTT.

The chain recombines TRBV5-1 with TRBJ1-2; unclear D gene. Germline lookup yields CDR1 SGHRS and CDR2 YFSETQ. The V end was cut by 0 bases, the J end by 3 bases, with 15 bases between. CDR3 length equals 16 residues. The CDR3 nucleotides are TGCGCCAGCAGCTTGGGGGTCACCCAAGGTGACTATGGCTACACCTTC. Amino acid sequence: CASSLGVTQGDYGYTF. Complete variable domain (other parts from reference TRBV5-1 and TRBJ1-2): KAGVTQTPRYLIKTRGQQVTLSCSPISGHRSVSWYQQTPGQGLQFLFEYFSETQRNKGNFPGRFSGRQFSNSRSEMNVSTLELGDSALYLCASSLGVTQGDYGYTFGSGTRLTVV.

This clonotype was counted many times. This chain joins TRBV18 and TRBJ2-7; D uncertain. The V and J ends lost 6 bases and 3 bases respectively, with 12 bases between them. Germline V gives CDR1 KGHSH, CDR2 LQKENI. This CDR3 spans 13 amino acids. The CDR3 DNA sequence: TGTGCCAGCTCGCCGCAGGTCCTCTACGAGCAGTACTTC. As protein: CASSPQVLYEQYF.

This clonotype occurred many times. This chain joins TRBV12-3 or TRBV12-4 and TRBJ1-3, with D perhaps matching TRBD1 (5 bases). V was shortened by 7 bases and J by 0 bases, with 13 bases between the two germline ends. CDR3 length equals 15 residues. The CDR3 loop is CASIPRAFSGNTIYF. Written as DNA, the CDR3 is TGTGCCAGCATCCCCAGGGCCTTCTCTGGAAACACCATATATTTT.

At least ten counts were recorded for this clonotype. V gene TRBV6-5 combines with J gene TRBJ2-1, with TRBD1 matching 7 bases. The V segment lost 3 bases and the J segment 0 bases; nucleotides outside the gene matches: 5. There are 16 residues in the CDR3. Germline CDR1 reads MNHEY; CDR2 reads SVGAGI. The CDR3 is CASSYAAGGSYNEQFF. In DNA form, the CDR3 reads TGTGCCAGCAGTTATGCCGCAGGGGGCTCCTACAATGAGCAGTTCTTC.

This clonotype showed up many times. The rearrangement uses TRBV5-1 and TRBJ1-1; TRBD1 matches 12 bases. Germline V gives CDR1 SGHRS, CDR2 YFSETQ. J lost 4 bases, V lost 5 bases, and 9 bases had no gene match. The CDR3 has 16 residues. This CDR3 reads CASRPGTGGVVTEAFF. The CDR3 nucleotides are TGCGCCAGCAGGCCCGGGACAGGGGGCGTTGTCACTGAAGCTTTCTTT.

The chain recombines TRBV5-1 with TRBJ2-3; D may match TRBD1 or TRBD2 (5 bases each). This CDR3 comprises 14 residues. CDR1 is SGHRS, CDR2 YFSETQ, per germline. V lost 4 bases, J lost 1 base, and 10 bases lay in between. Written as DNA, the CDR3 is TGCGCCAGCAGCCGATGGGACGGCACAGATACGCAGTATTTT. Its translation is CASSRWDGTDTQYF.